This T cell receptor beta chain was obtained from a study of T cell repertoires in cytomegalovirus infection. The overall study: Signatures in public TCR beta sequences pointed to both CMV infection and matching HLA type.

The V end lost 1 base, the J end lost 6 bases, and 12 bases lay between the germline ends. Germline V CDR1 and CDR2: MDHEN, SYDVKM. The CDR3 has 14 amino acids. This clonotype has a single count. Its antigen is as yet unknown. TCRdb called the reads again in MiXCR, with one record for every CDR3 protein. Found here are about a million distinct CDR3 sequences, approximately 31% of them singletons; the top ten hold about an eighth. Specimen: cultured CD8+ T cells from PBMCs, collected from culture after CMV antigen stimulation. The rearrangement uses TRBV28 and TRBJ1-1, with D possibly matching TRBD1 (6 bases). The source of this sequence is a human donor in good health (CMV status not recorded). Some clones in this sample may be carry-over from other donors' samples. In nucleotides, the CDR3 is TGTGCCAGCAGTTTATACAACAGGGAGGCTGAAGCTTTCTTT. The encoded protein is CASSLYNREAEAFF.